This T cell receptor (beta chain) was retrieved from a study of blood T cell repertoires in COVID-19. At the level of the study: Acute and convalescent COVID-19 samples came from the United States, Italy and Spain. PBMCs, B-cell-depleted T cells, or T cells were the source of the cDNA or gDNA that made up the material.

In the original workflow: Amplification from reference gene primers served as the basis for estimated nucleated cell counts. Assay: immunoSEQ multiplex PCR; the TCRdb copy retains only in-frame clones and omits some. Clone size and V and J calls were adopted from that table, with D and trimming inferred from the DNA. This table holds 75,000 to 90,000 clones, 90% found once. Germline V CDR1 and CDR2: MDHEN, SYDVKM. With 5 bases removed from V and 6 bases from J, the gap between germline ends came to 17 bases. The CDR3 contains 15 residues. The chain couples TRBV28 to TRBJ1-5, with D tentatively TRBD1 (6 bases). The TCR originated in a man between 18 and 35 years old with COVID-19, enrolled during active disease. Sequenced sample: peripheral blood. The CDR3 DNA is TGTGCCAGCAGTCAACAGGGCAGGTCGGGTCAGCCCCAGCATTTT. It yields the protein CASSQQGRSGQPQHF.